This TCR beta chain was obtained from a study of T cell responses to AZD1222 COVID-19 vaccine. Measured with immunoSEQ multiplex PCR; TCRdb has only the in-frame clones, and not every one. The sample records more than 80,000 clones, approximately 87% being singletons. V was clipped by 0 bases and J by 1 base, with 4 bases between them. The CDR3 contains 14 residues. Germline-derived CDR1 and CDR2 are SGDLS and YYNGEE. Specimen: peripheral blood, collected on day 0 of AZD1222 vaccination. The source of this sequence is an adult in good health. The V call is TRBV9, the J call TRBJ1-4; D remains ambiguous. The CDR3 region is CASSVGGTNEKLFF. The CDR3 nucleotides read TGTGCCAGCAGCGTAGGGGGAACTAATGAAAAACTGTTTTTT.